The 18 T cell receptor beta chains reported below all come from one sample, sequenced in a study of blood T cell repertoires in COVID-19 (dated by TCRdb to about 2020). The method was the immunoSEQ multiplex PCR assay. TCRdb retrieved this table from immuneACCESS and kept in-frame rearrangements only. Not all clones are present; in checked studies, unresolved V genes account for under half, and no reason is known for the remainder. For this sample the table gives almost 400,000 clones, of which around nine tenths were detected only once. The top ten clones comprise more than 0.85% of the sample. Source material: PBMCs or T cells enriched from blood (not recorded which). Receptors were obtained from a woman aged 25-40 years with acute COVID-19.

This clone was found once. The chain combines TRBV7-8 with TRBJ2-7; TRBD1 matches at 7 bases. The CDR3 contains 13 residues. The V and J ends lost 5 bases and 6 bases, in that order; junction bases with no gene match: 7. CDR1 SGHVS and CDR2 FQNEAQ come from the germline V gene. The DNA for the CDR3 is TGTGCCAGCAGCCGACAGGGATCAGGCGAGCAGTACTTC. This translates into CASSRQGSGEQYF.

The gene calls are TRBV7-8 and TRBJ2-1, with a weak D call TRBD2 (6 bases). The CDR3 totals 14 residues. V was clipped by 4 bases and J by 6 bases, with 13 bases between them. Per germline, CDR1 SGHVS and CDR2 FQNEAQ. CDR3 nucleotide sequence: TGTGCCAGCAGCTCGTGGGGGGAACTCAATGAGCAGTTCTTC. Its translation: CASSSWGELNEQFF.

The rearrangement uses TRBV13 and TRBJ2-3, with D possibly being TRBD2 (5 bases). The V gene lost 5 bases and the J gene lost 0 bases, with 15 bases spanning the gap. Germline-derived CDR1 and CDR2 are PRHDT and FYEKMQ (reference sequence). This CDR3 region has 16 residues. The CDR3 DNA follows: TGTGCCAGCAGCCCCGGGGTGGAATTCAGCACAGATACGCAGTATTTT. Amino acid sequence: CASSPGVEFSTDTQYF.

The rearrangement uses TRBV2 and TRBJ1-6; D possibly corresponds to TRBD1 (6 bases). Trimming removed 6 bases from V and 10 bases from J, with 16 bases in between. Germline CDR1 is SNHLY and CDR2 is FYNNEI. CDR3 length: 14 amino acids. Here the CDR3 reads CASSATGSGSPLHF. In DNA, the CDR3 is TGTGCCAGCAGCGCTACAGGGTCAGGGTCACCCCTCCACTTT.

In this sample, this clone turned up once. The chain couples TRBV12-3 or TRBV12-4 to TRBJ1-2; 7 bases match TRBD1. This CDR3 is 12 amino acids long. J gave up 11 bases and V 3 bases, and 6 bases lay outside the gene matches. CDR3 in amino acids: CASSFEQGRYTF. The CDR3 nucleotides are TGTGCCAGCAGTTTCGAACAGGGGAGGTACACCTTC.

The CDR3, as DNA: TGTGCCAGCAGGCATTCACTCTCCTACGAGCAGTACTTC. The encoded protein is CASRHSLSYEQYF. The chain carries TRBV12-3 or TRBV12-4 and TRBJ2-7, with D uncertain. With 6 bases removed from V and 0 bases from J, the gap between germline ends came to 9 bases. CDR3 length equals 13 residues.

The chain links TRBV2 to TRBJ1-5; 11 positions match TRBD1. With 4 bases clipped from V and 7 bases from J, the junction kept 3 bases outside the gene matches. In germline, CDR1 is SNHLY, CDR2 FYNNEI. The length of the CDR3 is 14 residues. The DNA of the CDR3 is TGTGCCAGCAGTGTGGACAGGGGGCACCAGCCCCAGCATTTT. Its protein is CASSVDRGHQPQHF.

This chain joins TRBV6-1 and TRBJ2-1; TRBD2 matches 8 bases. This CDR3 region has 18 residues. V lost 3 bases and J lost 5; bases outside the gene matches: 15. CDR1 and CDR2 from the germline V gene are MNHNS and SASEGT. The CDR3 region has the DNA TGTGCCAGCAGTGAGCACCCTCCACGGCTAGCGGGCCACAATGAGCAGTTCTTC. It codes for CASSEHPPRLAGHNEQFF.

This clone was counted between two and nine times. This chain uses TRBV23-1 with TRBJ2-7, with TRBD1 identical over 9 bases. TRBV23-1 has ORF status, its function being uncertain. CDR3 length equals 16 residues. V dropped 0 bases and J dropped 1; count of bases not matched to a gene: 4. The CDR3 reads CASSQSRTGVSYEQYF. The DNA of the CDR3 is TGCGCCAGCAGTCAATCGCGGACAGGGGTTTCCTACGAGCAGTACTTC.

The genes are TRBV3-1 (or the pseudogene TRBV3-2) and TRBJ2-3, with a weak D call TRBD2 (5 bases). This CDR3 contains 12 residues. Germline CDR1 is LGHDT and CDR2 is YNNKEL (reference sequence). Deletions cut 4 bases from V and 4 bases from J, with 6 bases between. The CDR3 sequence is CASSRESDTQYF. The CDR3, as DNA: TGTGCCAGCAGCCGGGAGTCAGATACGCAGTATTTT.

The V gene is TRBV20-1, the J gene TRBJ2-7; TRBD2 matches at 7 bases. The CDR3 has 13 residues. The V segment lost 3 bases and the J segment 6 bases; nucleotides outside the gene matches: 8. CDR1 is DFQATT, CDR2 SNEGSKA, per germline (reference sequence). CDR3 nucleotide sequence: TGCAGTGCTAGTAGGGTGTCGGGGGGCGAGCAGTACTTC. Amino acids: CSASRVSGGEQYF.

This chain connects TRBV7-9 to TRBJ1-2; D is perhaps TRBD1 (5 bases). V lost 5 bases and J 4 bases, leaving 11 bases between the germline ends. Germline CDR1 reads SEHNR; CDR2 reads FQNEAQ (reference sequence). The length of the CDR3 is 13 residues. The CDR3, as DNA: TGTGCCAGCAGCGCCGACACAGGCTATGGCTACACCTTC. It yields the protein CASSADTGYGYTF. Based on the CDR3 plus reference TRBV7-9 and TRBJ1-2, the full variable domain is DTGVSQNPRHKITKRGQNVTFRCDPISEHNRLYWYRQTLGQGPEFLTYFQNEAQLEKSRLLSDRFSAERPKGSFSTLEIQRTEQGDSAMYLCASSADTGYGYTFGSGTRLTVV.

The J gene is TRBJ1-2, the V gene TRBV25-1; D is unresolved. V was cut by 6 bases and J by 3 bases, with 17 bases left in between. The germline V gene encodes CDR1 MGHDK and CDR2 SYGVNS. This CDR3 is 15 amino acids long. CDR3 coding DNA: TGTGCCAGCAGCTTTTTGGGAGTCGTTGACTATGGCTACACCTTC. Protein product: CASSFLGVVDYGYTF.

This clone was found once. The DNA of the CDR3 is TGTGCCAGCACTGACCGACAGGCCAAAAACATTCAGTACTTC. Translating it yields CASTDRQAKNIQYF. The chain carries TRBV2 and TRBJ2-4; D is perhaps TRBD1 (5 bases). V was cut by 7 bases and J by 1 base, with 11 bases left in between. This CDR3 is 14 amino acids long. CDR1 is SNHLY and CDR2 is FYNNEI in the germline V gene. The full variable domain, rest sourced from reference TRBV2 and TRBJ2-4, is EPEVTQTPSHQVTQMGQEVILRCVPISNHLYFYWYRQILGQKVEFLVSFYNNEISEKSEIFDDQFSVERPDGSNFTLKIRSTKLEDSAMYFCASTDRQAKNIQYFGAGTRLSVL.

This chain joins TRBV5-1 and TRBJ2-7; maybe TRBD1 (5 bases). CDR1 is SGHRS and CDR2 is YFSETQ in the germline V gene. The CDR3 is 14 residues long. V was clipped by 1 base and J by 3 bases, with 11 bases between them. CDR3 coding DNA: TGCGCCAGCAGCTTGTCCGGACAAAACTACGAGCAGTACTTC. This translates into CASSLSGQNYEQYF.

This clone was seen once. V and J are TRBV13 and TRBJ1-6; TRBD1 agrees at 9 bases. The CDR3 is 15 amino acids. V dropped 4 bases and J dropped 7; count of bases not matched to a gene: 5. Germline V CDR1 and CDR2: PRHDT, FYEKMQ (reference sequence). The CDR3 DNA reads as TGTGCCAGCAGCTCAGCCGACAGGGGGAATTCACCCCTCCACTTT. Translated: CASSSADRGNSPLHF.

This clone was counted a single time. V usage is TRBV6-1 and J usage is TRBJ2-2, with TRBD1 as a possible D gene (6 bases). The CDR3 has 18 amino acids. From germline, CDR1 is MNHNS and CDR2 SASEGT. The V and J ends lost 1 base and 4 bases respectively, with 19 bases between them. CDR3 loop: CASSEEKTGLRGTGELFF. In nucleotides, the CDR3 is TGTGCCAGCAGTGAAGAAAAGACAGGACTGCGAGGCACCGGGGAGCTGTTTTTT.

The CDR3 nucleotides are TGTGCCAGCTCGCAGCTACAGGGCTCGAATTCACCCCTCCACTTT. Translated, it gives CASSQLQGSNSPLHF. The gene calls are TRBV18 and TRBJ1-6; possibly TRBD1 for D (6 bases). The length of the CDR3 is 15 residues. CDR1 is KGHSH and CDR2 is LQKENI in the germline V gene. Trimming stripped 6 bases from V and 7 bases from J, with 16 bases between.